Shown below are 29 T cell receptor beta chains from a single sample sequenced in a study of T cell repertoires in cytomegalovirus infection. Antigen specificity for these receptors is unknown. TCRdb called the reads again in MiXCR, with one record for every CDR3 protein. The sample holds about 830,000 distinct CDR3 sequences, less than 35% seen once. The sample in question was cultured CD8+ T cells from PBMCs, obtained from culture after CMV antigen stimulation. These receptor sequences come from a human donor in good health (CMV status not recorded). Some clones in this sample may be carry-over from other donors' samples.

The rearrangement links TRBV15 to TRBJ1-6; D gene uncertain. Trimming pared 5 bases from V and 5 bases from J, leaving 16 bases between. Germline CDR1 is LNHNV and CDR2 is YYDKDF (reference sequence). The CDR3 consists of 16 residues. CDR3 coding DNA: TGTGCCACCAGCGAGCCCTACCAAGGGAATAATTCACCCCTCCACTTT. Translating it yields CATSEPYQGNNSPLHF.

This clonotype has a single count. The CDR3 DNA reads as TGTGCCAGCAGGGCCGGGACAGGGACTCCCTACGAGCAGTACTTC. Protein product: CASRAGTGTPYEQYF. The rearrangement joins TRBV3-1 to TRBJ2-7; TRBD1 aligns across 9 bases. The V segment lost 6 bases and the J segment 2 bases; nucleotides outside the gene matches: 8. In germline, CDR1 is LGHDT, CDR2 YNNKEL (reference sequence). CDR3 length equals 15 residues.

This sequence joins TRBV6-5 and TRBJ2-3; 16 nucleotides line up with TRBD2. In germline, CDR1 is MNHEY, CDR2 SVGAGI. With 2 bases clipped from V and 2 bases from J, the junction kept 7 bases outside the gene matches. The CDR3 totals 19 residues. The CDR3 nucleotides read TGTGCCAGCAGTTACCAGAGCGGGACTAGCGGGGGGGACACAGATACGCAGTATTTT. Encoded protein: CASSYQSGTSGGDTDTQYF.

A note on this clonotype: A clone one base away is much larger, so this may be a read error. The chain couples TRBV7-2 to TRBJ1-5, with no clear D. This CDR3 region has 14 residues. The germline gives CDR1 SGHTA, CDR2 FQGNSA. Trimming removed 1 base from V and 4 bases from J, with 8 bases in between. CDR3 in DNA: TGTGCCAGCAGCTTAGGTGAGATGAATCAGCCCCAGCATTTT. This gives the protein CASSLGEMNQPQHF.

The chain is built from TRBV7-4 and TRBJ2-3, with 7 bases aligning to TRBD1. The CDR3 is 20 residues long. V lost 5 bases and J lost 2; bases outside the gene matches: 22. Germline-derived CDR1 and CDR2 are SGHVT and SQSDAQ. The DNA of the CDR3 is TGTGCCAGCAGCACCCCTACGGCGAAGACCGGGACAGTAAACACAGATACGCAGTATTTT. Translated, it gives CASSTPTAKTGTVNTDTQYF.

The chain is built from TRBV19 and TRBJ2-5; 7 bases agree with TRBD1. The CDR3 consists of 15 residues. Germline trimming cut 5 bases from V and 3 bases from J; bases unmatched to any gene: 9. Germline V gene lookup returns CDR1 LNHDA and CDR2 SQIVND (reference sequence). CDR3 bases: TGTGCCAGTAGTCCACTACAGGGGTGGAAAGAGACCCAGTACTTC. Its translation is CASSPLQGWKETQYF.

This sequence joins TRBV11-1 and TRBJ2-1; D possibly corresponds to TRBD1 (6 bases). CDR1 and CDR2 from the germline V gene are SGHAT and FQDESV (reference sequence). This CDR3 comprises 15 residues. Deletions cut 1 base from V and 7 bases from J, with 14 bases between. The CDR3 sequence is CASSLVGGDWNEQFF. CDR3 sequence (DNA): TGTGCCAGCAGCTTAGTTGGGGGCGATTGGAATGAGCAGTTCTTC.

As to this clonotype: This clone may be a read error of a much larger clone one base away. This chain links TRBV6-6 with TRBJ1-1; no clear D. The CDR3 is made up of 15 amino acids. Germline-derived CDR1 and CDR2 are MNHNY and SVGAGI (reference sequence). V was clipped by 10 bases and J by 1 base, with 19 bases between them. CDR3 nucleotide sequence: TGTGCCAACACTTACTCCGGGGTGGGGAACACTGAAGCTTTCTTT. Encoded protein: CANTYSGVGNTEAFF.

This clonotype showed up just once. The genes are TRBV12-3 or TRBV12-4 and TRBJ1-1, with TRBD1 as a possible D gene (5 bases). The V gene lost 0 bases and the J gene lost 1 base, with 9 bases spanning the gap. CDR3 length equals 15 residues. The CDR3 nucleotides read TGTGCCAGCAGTTTAGCGGGGGGGGAGAACACTGAAGCTTTCTTT. Protein sequence: CASSLAGGENTEAFF.

The sample holds many counts of this clonotype. This rearrangement joins TRBV6-1 to TRBJ2-1; 12 bases match TRBD2. The CDR3 covers 18 residues. Germline-derived CDR1 and CDR2 are MNHNS and SASEGT. V shed 2 bases and J 8 bases; nucleotides not matched to a gene: 13. CDR3 sequence reads: CASSEFGDLAGGQDEQFF. Written as DNA, the CDR3 is TGTGCCAGCAGTGAATTCGGAGATCTAGCGGGGGGGCAGGATGAGCAGTTCTTC.

On this clonotype: A read error may explain this, as a much larger clone is one base away. The chain carries TRBV7-3 and TRBJ2-1; 7 bases are shared with TRBD2. The CDR3 sequence is 16 residues long. The V and J ends lost 2 bases and 8 bases, in that order; junction bases with no gene match: 12. Germline V gene sequence: CDR1 SGHTA, CDR2 FQGTGA. Here the CDR3 reads CASSLGAQRGYDEQFF. DNA for the CDR3: TGTGCCAGCAGCTTAGGGGCCCAGCGGGGATACGATGAGCAGTTCTTC.

This chain links TRBV6-5 with TRBJ1-6; D is unclear. The CDR3 contains 16 residues. CDR1 and CDR2 from the germline V gene are MNHEY and SVGAGI. Trimming took off 0 bases at V and 7 bases at J, with 13 bases between the two ends. The CDR3 sequence: CASSYSGPWTNSPLHF. DNA for the CDR3: TGTGCCAGCAGTTACTCTGGGCCCTGGACGAATTCACCCCTCCACTTT.

This clonotype was seen a few times. The chain recombines TRBV7-9 with TRBJ2-7; 7 bases line up with TRBD1. CDR3 length: 14 residues. Looked up from germline, CDR1 is SEHNR and CDR2 is FQNEAQ (reference sequence). V shed 4 bases and J 6 bases; nucleotides not matched to a gene: 9. Here the CDR3 reads CASSSTGLSPEQYF. DNA of the CDR3: TGTGCCAGCAGCTCGACAGGGTTATCTCCCGAGCAGTACTTC. Full variable domain (remainder filled in from reference TRBV7-9 and TRBJ2-7): DTGVSQNPRHKITKRGQNVTFRCDPISEHNRLYWYRQTLGQGPEFLTYFQNEAQLEKSRLLSDRFSAERPKGSFSTLEIQRTEQGDSAMYLCASSSTGLSPEQYFGPGTRLTVT.

This clonotype was found a few times. The chain uses TRBV7-6 and TRBJ2-1; 7 positions match TRBD2. In germline, CDR1 is SGHVS, CDR2 FNYEAQ. The length of the CDR3 is 16 residues. J lost 0 bases, V lost 5 bases, and 7 bases had no gene match. CDR3 DNA sequence: TGTGCCAGCAGCAATACCCTAGCGGACTCCTACAATGAGCAGTTCTTC. Translated: CASSNTLADSYNEQFF.

The CDR3 nucleotides are TGTGCCAGCGGGCCGGGACTTTTCACAGATACGCAGTATTTT. Translated: CASGPGLFTDTQYF. V is TRBV12-3 or TRBV12-4 and J is TRBJ2-3; D is perhaps TRBD2 (6 bases). The CDR3 is 14 residues long. V was cut by 8 bases and J by 2 bases, with 14 bases left in between.

This chain uses TRBV12-3 or TRBV12-4 with TRBJ1-1, with a possible D match to TRBD1 (5 bases). CDR3 length: 11 residues. V lost 7 bases and J 11 bases, leaving 14 bases between the germline ends. CDR3 amino acids: CASTRVVEAFF. The CDR3 DNA reads TGTGCCAGCACCAGGGTGGTAGAGGCTTTCTTT.

The rearrangement links TRBV7-6 to TRBJ2-3; D remains ambiguous. Germline CDR1 SGHVS, CDR2 FNYEAQ. The CDR3 totals 14 residues. V was cut by 5 bases and J by 9 bases, with 18 bases left in between. CDR3 DNA sequence: TGTGCCAGCAGCCCACCCCTGGCCAAGTTAACGCAGTATTTT. Translating gives CASSPPLAKLTQYF.

The chain is built from TRBV10-1 and TRBJ2-6, with D possibly TRBD1 on 6 matching bases. Germline CDR1 is WNHNN and CDR2 is SYGVQD (reference sequence). The CDR3 length is 18 residues. Trimming pared 5 bases from V and 8 bases from J, leaving 25 bases between. In nucleotides, the CDR3 is TGCGCCAGCAGTAACGGACAGCCTTTCAGGGCAGGGACCAACGTCCTGACTTTC. It codes for CASSNGQPFRAGTNVLTF.

This clonotype was picked up a small number of times. This chain connects TRBV7-8 to TRBJ2-1, with D perhaps assigned TRBD1 or TRBD2 (7 bases each). Germline values: CDR1 SGHVS, CDR2 FQNEAQ. The CDR3 extends over 17 amino acids. Deletions cut 4 bases from V and 1 base from J, with 17 bases between. The chain's CDR3 is CASSWASGGESYNEQFF. The CDR3 DNA reads TGTGCCAGCAGCTGGGCCTCAGGGGGGGAGTCCTACAATGAGCAGTTCTTC.

The chain carries TRBV12-3 or TRBV12-4 and TRBJ2-1, with D maybe TRBD2 (7 bases). CDR3 length equals 14 residues. Deletions cut 7 bases from V and 5 bases from J, with 15 bases between. The CDR3 coding sequence is TGTGCCAGCAAAGGGGGAGGGAGGGACAATGAGCAGTTCTTC. This translates into CASKGGGRDNEQFF.

The J gene is TRBJ2-3, the V gene TRBV19; D not certain. V was trimmed by 10 bases and J by 5 bases, leaving 25 bases between them. The CDR3 sequence is 16 residues long. In germline, CDR1 is LNHDA, CDR2 SQIVND (reference sequence). The CDR3 region is CATTRRELHDGDTQYF. In nucleotides, the CDR3 is TGTGCCACTACGCGAAGGGAACTCCACGACGGAGATACGCAGTATTTT.

The chain has TRBV27 and TRBJ1-5, with a tentative D call TRBD1 (5 bases). Germline loops: CDR1 MNHEY, CDR2 SMNVEV (reference sequence). V was clipped by 6 bases and J by 5 bases, with 17 bases between them. The CDR3 contains 15 residues. The CDR3 coding sequence is TGTGCCAGCAGGCCACTGGGACCCAGGGATCAGCCCCAGCATTTT. It encodes CASRPLGPRDQPQHF.

This clonotype has only one observation. The genes are TRBV5-1 and TRBJ2-1; D possibly corresponds to TRBD2 (5 bases). Germline loops: CDR1 SGHRS, CDR2 YFSETQ. V lost 4 bases to trimming and J lost 8 bases, with 19 bases between them. The CDR3 is 15 amino acids. The CDR3 sequence is CASSEAEVGVYEQFF. Here the CDR3 DNA reads TGCGCCAGCAGCGAAGCGGAAGTCGGGGTCTATGAGCAGTTCTTC.

The chain couples TRBV6-6 to TRBJ2-7, with TRBD1 identical over 8 bases. Germline-derived CDR1 and CDR2 are MNHNY and SVGAGI (reference sequence). The CDR3 has 19 residues. V dropped 6 bases and J dropped 4; count of bases not matched to a gene: 23. In DNA, the CDR3 is TGTGCCAGCAGCTCCCGGGCCACGCGAGGACAGGGACCTCATTACGAGCAGTACGTC. This translates into CASSSRATRGQGPHYEQYV.

This clonotype was observed at least ten times. The V gene is TRBV6-5, the J gene TRBJ1-5, with D possibly being TRBD1 (6 bases). Germline CDR1 and CDR2: MNHEY and SVGAGI. There are 14 residues in the CDR3. The ends were cut back, 2 bases at V and 3 bases at J, with 8 bases in the middle. CDR3 nucleotides: TGTGCCAGCAGTTACAGGACAGACAATCAGCCCCAGCATTTT. Translation gives CASSYRTDNQPQHF.

This clonotype has more than one count but fewer than ten. The chain combines TRBV12-3 or TRBV12-4 with TRBJ1-5; D unclear. The length of the CDR3 is 16 residues. Trimming stripped 3 bases from V and 2 bases from J, with 14 bases between. The CDR3 DNA reads TGTGCCAGCAGTTTCGAGACGAGGGTGGGCAATCAGCCCCAGCATTTT. As protein: CASSFETRVGNQPQHF.

This clonotype turned up a few times. CDR3 nucleotide sequence: TGTGCCAGCAGTTCAGGACTAGCGGGGTCCTACGAGCAGTACGTC. Protein sequence: CASSSGLAGSYEQYV. This chain joins TRBV6-5 and TRBJ2-7; 12 bases align to TRBD2. CDR1 and CDR2 (germline): MNHEY, SVGAGI. The CDR3 is 15 residues long. V lost 4 bases to trimming and J lost 1 base; unmatched junction nucleotides: 2.

Remarks on this clonotype: One junction end disagrees with the germline gene, perhaps due to a read error. The V and J genes are TRBV27 and TRBJ2-3; possibly TRBD1 for D (6 bases). Germline V gene lookup returns CDR1 MNHEY and CDR2 SMNVEV (reference sequence). CDR3 length: 15 amino acids. The DNA of the CDR3 is TGTTCCAGCAGTTGGGGGCTAACAGGCACAGATACGCAGTATTTT. Translated: CSSSWGLTGTDTQYF.

This clonotype has ten or more counts. This sequence joins TRBV7-6 and TRBJ1-1; D is possibly TRBD1 (6 bases). Germline loops: CDR1 SGHVS, CDR2 FNYEAQ. The CDR3 is 15 residues long. V lost 1 base, J lost 0 bases, and 9 bases lay in between. CDR3 region: CASSLEGGLNTEAFF. The CDR3 DNA reads as TGTGCCAGCAGCTTAGAGGGGGGGTTGAACACTGAAGCTTTCTTT.